This is a list of T cell receptor beta chains from one sample in a study of blood T cell repertoires in COVID-19. The method was immunoSEQ multiplex PCR; TCRdb's version includes in-frame clones alone and lacks a portion of them. The table includes more than 20,000 clones, nearly 90% detected once. The material sequenced was peripheral blood. These receptors came from a woman in her fifties or sixties with active COVID-19. Each CDR3 is given with its conserved first and last residue. The D gene is left open where the match is weak. Size tells how often a clone was seen (once, few, many) or the class of an expanded clone, and some rows leave it out.

TRBV29-1,TRBD1,TRBJ1-1,14,.,TGCAGCAGCGCACAGGGGGCAGCGAACACTGAAGCTTTCTTT,CSSAQGAANTEAFF
TRBV30,TRBD2,TRBJ2-1,14,.,TGTGCCTGGAGTCTAGCGGGAGAGGGTAATGAGCAGTTCTTC,CAWSLAGEGNEQFF
TRBV15,.,TRBJ2-7,15,.,TGTGCCACCAGCAGAGATACGGGACTCAACTACGAGCAGTACTTC,CATSRDTGLNYEQYF
TRBV6-5,TRBD2,TRBJ2-3,13,.,TGTGCCAGCAGGAGCGGGAGTGGTAATACGCAGTATTTT,CASRSGSGNTQYF
TRBV15,TRBD1,TRBJ2-2,17,once,TGTGCCACCAGCAGAGATAGGGGGCGGAACAGGGGCGGGGAGCTGTTTTTT,CATSRDRGRNRGGELFF
TRBV5-5,.,TRBJ2-5,17,once,TGTGCCAGCAGCCTCGTGGAGGGGGGGTATTTTCAAGAGACCCAGTACTTC,CASSLVEGGYFQETQYF
TRBV6-6,.,TRBJ1-5,16,.,TGTGCCAGCAGTTACTCGATTGGGGGGTCTGATCAGCCCCAGCATTTT,CASSYSIGGSDQPQHF
TRBV6-5,.,TRBJ1-5,14,.,TGTGCCAGCAAGCAAACAGGAGTTAATCAGCCCCAGCATTTT,CASKQTGVNQPQHF
TRBV9,TRBD1,TRBJ2-3,16,.,TGTGCCAGCAGCGTAGCTTGGCAGGGGGGCACAGATACGCAGTATTTT,CASSVAWQGGTDTQYF
TRBV14,.,TRBJ1-6,13,once,TGTGCCAGCAGCCAACTATTGAATTCACCCCTCCACTTT,CASSQLLNSPLHF
TRBV2,TRBD1,TRBJ2-5,14,.,TGTGCCAGCCTGGGACAGGTTTCTGTAGAGACCCAGTACTTC,CASLGQVSVETQYF
TRBV6-5,.,TRBJ1-2,14,few,TGTGCCAGCAGCCCGGCAGGGTTTAGCTATGGCTACACCTTC,CASSPAGFSYGYTF
TRBV12-3/TRBV12-4,.,TRBJ2-3,12,.,TGTGCCAGCAGTCCGAGCACAGATACGCAGTATTTT,CASSPSTDTQYF
TRBV30,TRBD1,TRBJ1-5,15,.,TGTGCCTGGAGTCCGGACAGGGATAGCAATCAGCCCCAGCATTTT,CAWSPDRDSNQPQHF
TRBV19,TRBD1,TRBJ1-2,13,.,TGTGCCAGTAGGGCGACAGGGTCGTATGGCTACACCTTC,CASRATGSYGYTF
TRBV7-2,.,TRBJ2-7,13,.,TGTGCCAGCAGCTTAGGAGGAATATCTGTGCAGTACTTC,CASSLGGISVQYF
TRBV28,.,TRBJ1-1,15,.,TGTGCCAGCAGTTTACCCTCGGAAACAGGGTCTGAAGCTTTCTTT,CASSLPSETGSEAFF
TRBV9,TRBD1,TRBJ2-1,16,.,TGTGCCAGCAGCGTAGAGTTTAGGACAGGGGACAATGAGCAGTTCTTC,CASSVEFRTGDNEQFF
TRBV6-5,TRBD2,TRBJ2-7,14,.,TGTGCCAGCTTTTCCGGGACTAGCTCCTACGAGCAGTACTTC,CASFSGTSSYEQYF
TRBV6-2/TRBV6-3,.,TRBJ2-5,14,.,TGTGCCAGCAGTTACCCCAGCGCCCAAGAGACCCAGTACTTC,CASSYPSAQETQYF
TRBV5-1,TRBD1,TRBJ2-1,12,.,TGCGCCAGCAGCTGGACAGGGAGGGAGCAGTTCTTC,CASSWTGREQFF
TRBV27,TRBD2,TRBJ2-5,15,.,TGTGCCAGCAGTTTATCAAGCGGGACGTGGGAGACCCAGTACTTC,CASSLSSGTWETQYF
TRBV5-6,TRBD2,TRBJ2-1,16,.,TGTGCCAGCAGCCCGTGGGGGGCGGGAGGCTTCAGTGAGCAGTTCTTC,CASSPWGAGGFSEQFF
TRBV4-1,.,TRBJ2-3,16,.,TGCGCCAGCAGCCAAGATCTGTCCGGTTTCGTAGATACGCAGTATTTT,CASSQDLSGFVDTQYF
TRBV28,TRBD1,TRBJ2-1,19,.,TGTGCCAGCAGCCACACAGCCAACCTCGGGACAGTAGTTAACAATGAGCAGTTCTTC,CASSHTANLGTVVNNEQFF